Presented here are 17 T cell receptor beta chains from one specimen sequenced in a study of blood T cell repertoires in COVID-19. The assay was immunoSEQ multiplex PCR, and TCRdb's table has in-frame clones only and misses some. The data show 46,000 or so clones, with about 88% seen just once and roughly 20% held by the top ten. The sequenced material came from peripheral blood. These receptor sequences come from a man between 65 and 80 years old with active COVID-19.

The rearrangement links TRBV27 to TRBJ1-5; maybe TRBD1 (5 bases). The CDR3 contains 15 residues. Germline loops: CDR1 MNHEY, CDR2 SMNVEV (reference sequence). V shed 5 bases and J shed 4 bases, with 15 bases lying between them. The CDR3 DNA sequence: TGTGCCAGCAGTAGCAACAGGACGCCTAATCAGCCCCAGCATTTT. This codes for CASSSNRTPNQPQHF.

V usage is TRBV12-5 and J usage is TRBJ2-1; a possible D gene is TRBD1 (5 bases). Germline lookup yields CDR1 LGHNT and CDR2 FRNRAP. Trimming stripped 7 bases from V and 0 bases from J, with 10 bases between. The CDR3 is 14 residues long. The CDR3 protein is CASANRSSYNEQFF. In DNA, the CDR3 is TGTGCTAGTGCCAACAGGAGCTCCTACAATGAGCAGTTCTTC.

J is TRBJ2-1 and V is TRBV5-1; maybe TRBD2 (6 bases). Per germline, CDR1 SGHRS and CDR2 YFSETQ. The CDR3 extends over 12 amino acids. V was clipped by 2 bases and J by 8 bases, with 8 bases between them. DNA of the CDR3: TGCGCCAGCAGCTTCAGGGAGGATGAGCAGTTCTTC. Translated: CASSFREDEQFF.

The V and J genes are TRBV7-9 and TRBJ2-5; D gene unclear. There are 14 residues in the CDR3. Germline V gene data show CDR1 as SEHNR and CDR2 as FQNEAQ (reference sequence). The V gene lost 5 bases and the J gene lost 1 base, with 11 bases spanning the gap. CDR3 loop: CASSHDWRQETQYF. DNA of the CDR3: TGTGCCAGCAGCCATGACTGGCGCCAAGAGACCCAGTACTTC.

The chain has TRBV10-2 and TRBJ2-3; the D is unclear. The CDR3 contains 14 residues. The germline V gene encodes CDR1 WSHSY and CDR2 SAAADI. V lost 2 bases, J lost 0 bases, and 6 bases lay in between. The CDR3 region has the DNA TGCGCCAGCAGTGAGAGCCATAGCACAGATACGCAGTATTTT. This encodes CASSESHSTDTQYF.

V gene TRBV25-1 combines with J gene TRBJ1-5; weak D call: TRBD1 (5 bases). The germline CDR1 and CDR2 sequences are MGHDK and SYGVNS. V lost 1 base to trimming and J lost 5 bases, with 12 bases between them. This CDR3 contains 15 residues. The CDR3 bases are TGTGCCAGCAGTGAATCAACGGCGGGGCATCAGCCCCAGCATTTT. It encodes CASSESTAGHQPQHF.

This sequence joins TRBV30 and TRBJ2-1; 8 bases line up with TRBD2. Germline V CDR1 and CDR2: GTSNPN, SVGIG (reference sequence). V shed 0 bases and J 8 bases; nucleotides not matched to a gene: 9. The CDR3 sequence is 15 residues long. CDR3 nucleotides: TGTGCCTGGAGTGTACCAGCGGGGGTACTATATGAGCAGTTCTTC. It codes for CAWSVPAGVLYEQFF.

The J gene is TRBJ1-5, the V gene TRBV4-3; D remains unclear. This CDR3 is built from 15 residues. Germline assignment: CDR1 LGHNA and CDR2 YSLEER. V was cut by 3 bases and J by 2 bases, with 11 bases left in between. The CDR3 sequence: CASSQGWRGNQPQHF. The CDR3 nucleotides read TGCGCCAGCAGCCAGGGCTGGCGGGGCAATCAGCCCCAGCATTTT.

The rearrangement links TRBV9 to TRBJ2-3; a weak D match, TRBD2 (6 bases). The CDR3 extends over 16 amino acids. Germline V CDR1 and CDR2: SGDLS, YYNGEE. Trimming took 5 bases from V and 2 from J, leaving 18 bases between them. The CDR3 coding sequence is TGTGCCAGCAGGTCTTCTGCGGGACCTCTCACAGATACGCAGTATTTT. Protein sequence: CASRSSAGPLTDTQYF.

This clone was recorded once. The chain has TRBV18 and TRBJ1-5; 9 nucleotides align to TRBD1. The junction had 6 bases not matched to a gene; V was cut back by 5 bases and J by 4 bases. CDR1 and CDR2 from the germline V gene are KGHSH and LQKENI. The CDR3 is made up of 15 amino acids. As DNA, the CDR3 is TGTGCCAGCTCATCCTCCGGGACAGGGAATCAGCCCCAGCATTTT. Encoded protein: CASSSSGTGNQPQHF.

V and J are TRBV10-3 and TRBJ2-6, with D unresolved. This CDR3 is built from 13 residues. CDR1 is ENHRY, CDR2 SYGVKD, per germline. V lost 4 bases and J 1 base, leaving 2 bases between the germline ends. The CDR3, as DNA: TGTGCCATCAGTGTATCTGGGGCCAACGTCCTGACTTTC. It encodes CAISVSGANVLTF.

As regards this clone: Other DNA sequences in this sample translate to the same CDR3. The rearrangement links TRBV10-3 to TRBJ2-7; the D is unclear. Trimming took 3 bases from V and 2 from J, leaving 8 bases between them. CDR1 and CDR2 (germline): ENHRY, SYGVKD. The CDR3 sequence is 13 residues long. The DNA for the CDR3 is TGTGCCATCAGTGAATCCGCGGCCTACGAGCAGTACTTC. Protein sequence: CAISESAAYEQYF.

The rearrangement links TRBV28 to TRBJ1-2, with a tentative D call TRBD1 (6 bases). Germline loops: CDR1 MDHEN, CDR2 SYDVKM. V was cut by 6 bases and J by 4 bases, with 12 bases left in between. The CDR3 spans 13 residues. The DNA of the CDR3 is TGTGCCAGCAGCGGACAGACCACCTATGGCTACACCTTC. It specifies CASSGQTTYGYTF.

CDR3 in DNA: TGTGCCATCAGTGAGTCAGGGGGCACTGAAGCTTTCTTT. Translating gives CAISESGGTEAFF. V and J are TRBV10-3 and TRBJ1-1, with a weak D call TRBD1 (6 bases). This CDR3 spans 13 amino acids. Germline loops: CDR1 ENHRY, CDR2 SYGVKD. Trimming cost V 0 bases and J 4 bases, with 6 bases left between them.

The J gene is TRBJ2-1, the V gene TRBV5-1, with D possibly matching TRBD2 (5 bases). The length of the CDR3 is 15 residues. Trimming cost V 0 bases and J 4 bases, with 11 bases left between them. The germline gives CDR1 SGHRS, CDR2 YFSETQ. The DNA for the CDR3 is TGCGCCAGCAGCTTGGTCGGGGAGTATTACAATGAGCAGTTCTTC. Its protein is CASSLVGEYYNEQFF.

V and J are TRBV5-4 and TRBJ2-7; 9 nucleotides match TRBD1. Germline values: CDR1 SGHNT, CDR2 YYREEE (reference sequence). The CDR3 runs to 15 residues. V lost 5 bases, J lost 1 base, and 7 bases stayed unmatched. This chain's CDR3 is CASRRGGQGSYEQYF. In nucleotides, the CDR3 is TGTGCCAGCAGGCGTGGGGGACAGGGATCCTACGAGCAGTACTTC.

The V gene is TRBV3-1 (or the pseudogene TRBV3-2), the J gene TRBJ2-2; TRBD2 agrees at 8 bases. Trimming cost V 4 bases and J 0 bases; bases outside gene matches: 7. From germline, CDR1 is LGHDT and CDR2 YNNKEL (reference sequence). There are 17 residues in the CDR3. The CDR3 nucleotides are TGTGCCAGCAGCCGACCGATTAGCGGGACGAACACCGGGGAGCTGTTTTTT. This codes for CASSRPISGTNTGELFF.